These 6 T cell receptor beta chains came from one sample sequenced in a study of blood T cell repertoires in COVID-19. Only in-frame clones appear in the TCRdb table, and some are missing; sequencing was by immunoSEQ multiplex PCR. The sample carries tens of thousands of clones, 70% to 90% recorded once. Sequencing was carried out using PBMCs or T cells enriched from blood (not recorded which). Every receptor here comes from a woman between 45 and 65 years old who had recovered from COVID-19.

The chain uses TRBV7-2 and TRBJ1-2; D may be TRBD1 (5 bases). CDR1 SGHTA and CDR2 FQGNSA come from the germline V gene. The CDR3 has 13 residues. Trimming cost V 5 bases and J 8 bases, with 15 bases left between them. In nucleotides, the CDR3 is TGTGCCAGCAGCAGGGGACTTTTGGAAGGCTACACCTTC. This gives the protein CASSRGLLEGYTF.

The rearrangement uses TRBV27 and TRBJ1-1; D possibly corresponds to TRBD1 (6 bases). In germline, CDR1 is MNHEY, CDR2 SMNVEV (reference sequence). CDR3 size: 14 residues. V lost 5 bases, J lost 1 base, and 11 bases lay in between. The CDR3 DNA sequence: TGTGCCAGCAGTCCGGGACATGCGAACACTGAAGCTTTCTTT. It translates to CASSPGHANTEAFF.

V gene TRBV7-2 combines with J gene TRBJ2-1, with 11 bases matching TRBD2. Germline V gene data show CDR1 as SGHTA and CDR2 as FQGNSA. V was clipped by 2 bases and J by 0 bases; unmatched bases: 9. This CDR3 is 19 amino acids long. The CDR3 nucleotides read TGTGCCAGCAGCTTAATCGGACTAGCGGGTGCTTCCTCCTACAATGAGCAGTTCTTC. This sequence encodes CASSLIGLAGASSYNEQFF.

The chain is built from TRBV28 and TRBJ2-7; no clear D. This CDR3 region has 15 residues. Per the germline V gene, CDR1 is MDHEN and CDR2 is SYDVKM. Trimming shortened V by 5 bases and J by 4 bases, and 18 bases separated the two germline ends. The CDR3 region is CASSPRLGRVYEQYF. In DNA form, the CDR3 reads TGTGCCAGCAGTCCCAGGTTGGGTCGAGTGTACGAGCAGTACTTC.

The chain uses TRBV7-9 and TRBJ1-1; D gene uncertain. The CDR3 sequence is 12 residues long. Germline lookup yields CDR1 SEHNR and CDR2 FQNEAQ (reference sequence). The V end was cut by 5 bases, the J end by 0 bases, with 4 bases between. The CDR3 DNA sequence: TGTGCCAGCAGCCTAATGAACACTGAAGCTTTCTTT. This encodes CASSLMNTEAFF.

The chain employs TRBV7-2 and TRBJ1-1, with D possibly TRBD1 on 6 matching bases. The germline V and J ends were trimmed by 2 bases and 1 base, with 8 bases remaining between them. The CDR3 has 14 residues. Germline V lookup: CDR1 SGHTA, CDR2 FQGNSA. CDR3 sequence (DNA): TGTGCCAGCAGCTTACAGGGGCAGAACACTGAAGCTTTCTTT. Its protein product is CASSLQGQNTEAFF.